These T cell receptor beta chains were read from a single sample in a study of control samples from healthy donors and cancer patients. The data were produced by immunoSEQ multiplex PCR, yet TCRdb's version contains in-frame clones alone and is incomplete. The sample yields 70,000 or so clones, nearly 85% seen once. The material sequenced was blood. All receptors derive from a man aged 45-60 years in good health. CDR3s include the opening cysteine and the closing phenylalanine or tryptophan. The D gene is left open where the match is weak. Where a row states a size, it is once, few, many or the class of an expanded clone; other rows omit it.

J gene | clone size | D gene | V gene | CDR3 protein | CDR3 DNA
TRBJ2-1 | NA | TRBD1 | TRBV24-1 | CATSRDRGRGQFF | TGTGCCACCAGTCGGGACAGGGGGCGCGGGCAGTTCTTC
TRBJ1-6 | NA | NA | TRBV4-1 | CASSQEGWNSPLHF | TGCGCCAGCAGCCAAGAAGGGTGGAATTCACCCCTCCACTTT
TRBJ2-3 | few | NA | TRBV29-1 | CSVEDPPLTQYF | TGCAGCGTTGAAGATCCTCCACTTACGCAGTATTTT
TRBJ2-7 | NA | NA | TRBV7-8 | CASSLPARGVSGEQYF | TGTGCCAGCAGCTTACCCGCGAGAGGGGTCTCGGGCGAGCAGTACTTC
TRBJ1-1 | NA | NA | TRBV6-5 | CASSRRLNTEAFF | TGTGCCAGCAGCCGACGGCTGAACACTGAAGCTTTCTTT
TRBJ1-3 | NA | NA | TRBV10-3 | CAISPTDSSGNTIYF | TGTGCCATCAGTCCTACGGATAGCTCTGGAAACACCATATATTTT
TRBJ1-5 | NA | NA | TRBV30 | CASQGGVNQPQHF | TGTGCCTCCCAAGGGGGGGTAAATCAGCCCCAGCATTTT
TRBJ1-1 | NA | NA | TRBV11-2 | CASSREGSSNTEAFF | TGTGCCAGCAGCAGAGAGGGGAGTTCAAACACTGAAGCTTTCTTT
TRBJ1-1 | NA | NA | TRBV28 | CASALIRAQGTEAFF | TGTGCCAGCGCTCTCATAAGGGCCCAGGGCACTGAAGCTTTCTTT
TRBJ2-7 | NA | TRBD2 | TRBV7-9 | CASAPSGLSYEQYF | TGTGCCAGCGCGCCTAGCGGGTTATCCTACGAGCAGTACTTC
TRBJ1-1 | NA | TRBD1 | TRBV7-2 | CASSLASDRANTEAFF | TGTGCCAGCAGCTTGGCTTCGGACAGGGCGAACACTGAAGCTTTCTTT
TRBJ2-1 | NA | TRBD2 | TRBV24-1 | CATSDLRLAAGEQFF | TGTGCCACCAGTGATTTGAGGCTAGCGGCGGGTGAGCAGTTCTTC
TRBJ1-1 | few | TRBD1 | TRBV30 | CACRGGFTEAFF | TGTGCCTGCAGGGGGGGATTCACTGAAGCTTTCTTT
TRBJ2-1 | NA | TRBD2 | TRBV7-3 | CASSALAGGLYNEQFF | TGTGCCAGCAGCGCCCTAGCGGGGGGCCTCTACAATGAGCAGTTCTTC
TRBJ2-7 | NA | TRBD2 | TRBV7-2 | CASSLAASGDYEQYF | TGTGCCAGCAGCTTAGCGGCTAGCGGGGACTACGAGCAGTACTTC
TRBJ2-3 | NA | NA | TRBV21-1 | CASRRNQRLAEYTDTQYF | TGTGCCAGCAGACGAAACCAACGACTAGCGGAATACACAGATACGCAGTATTTT
TRBJ2-2 | NA | TRBD1 | TRBV6-5 | CASSYQGGGTGELFF | TGTGCCAGCAGTTACCAAGGGGGCGGGACCGGGGAGCTGTTTTTT
TRBJ1-1 | NA | NA | TRBV11-3 | CASSYARGVEAFF | TGTGCCAGCAGCTATGCGAGGGGGGTCGAAGCTTTCTTT
TRBJ1-5 | NA | NA | TRBV4-3 | CASSQGAGPNQPQHF | TGCGCCAGCAGCCAGGGGGCGGGCCCCAATCAGCCCCAGCATTTT
TRBJ2-1 | once | NA | TRBV4-3 | CASSARTGDYEQFF | TGCGCCAGCAGCGCCCGCACAGGGGACTATGAGCAGTTCTTC
TRBJ2-2 | once | TRBD1 | TRBV19 | CASSPGQTNTGELFF | TGTGCCAGTAGCCCGGGACAGACGAACACCGGGGAGCTGTTTTTT
TRBJ2-3 | NA | TRBD2 | TRBV4-2 | CASSQATSGTDTQYF | TGTGCCAGCAGCCAAGCGACTAGCGGCACAGATACGCAGTATTTT
TRBJ2-3 | few | NA | TRBV19 | CASSSQGSSDTQYF | TGTGCCAGTAGTAGCCAGGGATCCTCAGATACGCAGTATTTT
TRBJ2-7 | NA | NA | TRBV11-3 | CASSALGISTYEQYF | TGTGCCAGCAGCGCTCTGGGGATTTCTACCTACGAGCAGTACTTC
TRBJ2-7 | NA | NA | TRBV6-1 | CASSEGIGQYYEQYF | TGTGCCAGCAGTGAGGGAATTGGACAGTATTACGAGCAGTACTTC
TRBJ1-5 | few | NA | TRBV6-1 | CASSAISWGSYQPQHF | TGTGCCAGCAGTGCCATCTCTTGGGGGTCGTATCAGCCCCAGCATTTT
TRBJ1-6 | NA | TRBD1 | TRBV27 | CASSAGQLNSPLHF | TGTGCCAGCAGTGCGGGACAGCTAAATTCACCCCTCCACTTT
TRBJ2-5 | NA | NA | TRBV7-9 | CASRRQGEGETQYF | TGTGCCAGCAGACGCCAGGGTGAGGGAGAGACCCAGTACTTC